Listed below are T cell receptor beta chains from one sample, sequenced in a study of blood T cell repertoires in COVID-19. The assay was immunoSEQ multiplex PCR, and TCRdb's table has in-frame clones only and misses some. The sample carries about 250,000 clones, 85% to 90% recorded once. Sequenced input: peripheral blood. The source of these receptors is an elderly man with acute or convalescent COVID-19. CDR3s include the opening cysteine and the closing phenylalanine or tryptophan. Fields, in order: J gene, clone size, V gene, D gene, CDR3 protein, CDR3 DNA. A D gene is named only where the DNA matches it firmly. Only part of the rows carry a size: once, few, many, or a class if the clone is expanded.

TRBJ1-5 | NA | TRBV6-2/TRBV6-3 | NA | CASSVGGGGNQPQHF | TGTGCCAGCAGTGTCGGGGGGGGAGGGAATCAGCCCCAGCATTTT
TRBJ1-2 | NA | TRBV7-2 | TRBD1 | CASSLLTGGYGYTF | TGTGCCAGCAGCTTACTGACAGGGGGCTATGGCTACACCTTC
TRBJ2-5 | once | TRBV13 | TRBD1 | CASSIGTGSPSQYF | TGTGCCAGCAGTATAGGGACAGGGTCCCCTTCCCAGTACTTC
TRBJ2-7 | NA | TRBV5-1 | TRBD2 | CASSLELAGKSYEQYF | TGCGCCAGCAGCTTGGAACTAGCGGGGAAGTCCTACGAGCAGTACTTC
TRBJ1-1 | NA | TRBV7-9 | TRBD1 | CASSLRTGGKAEAFF | TGTGCCAGCAGCTTACGGACAGGCGGTAAGGCTGAAGCTTTCTTT
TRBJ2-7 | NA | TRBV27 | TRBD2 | CASSLPGRGAHEQYF | TGTGCCAGCAGTCTACCCGGGAGGGGAGCCCACGAGCAGTACTTC
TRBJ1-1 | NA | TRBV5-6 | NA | CASSFLGRLSAANTEAFF | TGTGCCAGCAGCTTTCTAGGCCGGCTCTCTGCTGCGAACACTGAAGCTTTCTTT
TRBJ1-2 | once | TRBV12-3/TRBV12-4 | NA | CASSSLEFYGYTF | TGTGCCAGCAGTTCCCTGGAGTTCTATGGCTACACCTTC
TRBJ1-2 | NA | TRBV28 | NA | CASTPIGAVGYYGYTF | TGTGCCAGCACCCCTATAGGGGCAGTGGGGTACTATGGCTACACCTTC
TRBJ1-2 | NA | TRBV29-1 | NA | CSVVSRGGADYGYTF | TGCAGCGTTGTTAGTCGGGGGGGCGCGGACTATGGCTACACCTTC
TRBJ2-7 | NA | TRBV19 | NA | CASSVGQSDDSVYEQYF | TGTGCCAGTAGTGTAGGGCAGAGCGATGATAGTGTCTACGAGCAGTACTTC
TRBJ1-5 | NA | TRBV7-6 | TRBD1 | CASSSSTGDQPQHF | TGTGCCAGCAGCTCCTCGACAGGGGATCAGCCCCAGCATTTT
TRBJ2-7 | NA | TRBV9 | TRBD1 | CASTGTEEYF | TGTGCCAGTACCGGGACAGAAGAGTACTTC
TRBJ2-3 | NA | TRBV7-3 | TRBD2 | CASSSGLAGHTDTQYF | TGTGCCAGCAGCTCGGGACTAGCGGGACACACAGATACGCAGTATTTT
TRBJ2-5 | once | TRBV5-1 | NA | CASSLGQSKETQYF | TGCGCCAGCAGCTTGGGTCAAAGCAAAGAGACCCAGTACTTC
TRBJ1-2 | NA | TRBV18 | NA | CASSPPLPTASYGYTF | TGTGCCAGCTCACCACCTCTTCCGACAGCCTCTTATGGCTACACCTTC
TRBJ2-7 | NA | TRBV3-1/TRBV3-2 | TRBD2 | CASSRTSGSSEQYF | TGTGCCAGCAGCCGGACTAGCGGGAGCTCCGAGCAGTACTTC
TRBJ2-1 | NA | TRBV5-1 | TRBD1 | CASSLTGDDYNEQFF | TGCGCCAGCAGCTTGACAGGGGATGATTACAATGAGCAGTTCTTC
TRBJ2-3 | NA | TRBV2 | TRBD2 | CASSEGLAGGDTQYF | TGTGCCAGCAGTGAGGGACTAGCGGGAGGAGATACGCAGTATTTT